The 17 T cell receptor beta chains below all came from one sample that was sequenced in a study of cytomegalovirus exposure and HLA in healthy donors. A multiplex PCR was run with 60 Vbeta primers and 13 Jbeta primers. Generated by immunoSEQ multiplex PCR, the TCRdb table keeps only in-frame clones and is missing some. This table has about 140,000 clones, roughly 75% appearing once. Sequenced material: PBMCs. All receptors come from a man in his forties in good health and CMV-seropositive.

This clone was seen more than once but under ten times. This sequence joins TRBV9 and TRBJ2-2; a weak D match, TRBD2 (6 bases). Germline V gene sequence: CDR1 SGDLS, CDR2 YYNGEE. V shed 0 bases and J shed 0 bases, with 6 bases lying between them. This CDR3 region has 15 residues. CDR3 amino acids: CASSVGLANTGELFF. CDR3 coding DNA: TGTGCCAGCAGCGTAGGACTAGCGAACACCGGGGAGCTGTTTTTT.

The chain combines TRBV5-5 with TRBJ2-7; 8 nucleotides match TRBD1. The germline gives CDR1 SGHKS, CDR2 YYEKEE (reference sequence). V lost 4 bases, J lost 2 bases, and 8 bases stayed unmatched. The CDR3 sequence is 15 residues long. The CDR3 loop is CASSPLDRATYEQYF. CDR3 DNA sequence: TGTGCCAGCAGCCCCCTGGACAGGGCAACCTACGAGCAGTACTTC.

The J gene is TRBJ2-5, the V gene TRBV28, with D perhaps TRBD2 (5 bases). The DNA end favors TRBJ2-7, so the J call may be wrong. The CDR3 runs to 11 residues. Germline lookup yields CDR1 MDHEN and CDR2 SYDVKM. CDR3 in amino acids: CASTGIYEQYF. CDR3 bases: TGTGCCAGCACGGGGATCTACGAGCAGTACTTC.

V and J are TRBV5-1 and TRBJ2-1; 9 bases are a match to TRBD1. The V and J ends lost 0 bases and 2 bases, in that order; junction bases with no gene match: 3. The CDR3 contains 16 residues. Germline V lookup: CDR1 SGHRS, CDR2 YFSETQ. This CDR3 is CASSLATGGAYNEQFF. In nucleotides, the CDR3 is TGCGCCAGCAGCTTGGCTACAGGGGGCGCCTACAATGAGCAGTTCTTC.

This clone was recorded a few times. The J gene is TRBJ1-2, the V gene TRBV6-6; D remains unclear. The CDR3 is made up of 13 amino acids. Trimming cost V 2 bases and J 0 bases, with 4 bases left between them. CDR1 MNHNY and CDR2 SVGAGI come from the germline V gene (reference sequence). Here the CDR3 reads CASSYLSNYGYTF. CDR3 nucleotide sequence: TGTGCCAGCAGTTACCTATCTAACTATGGCTACACCTTC.

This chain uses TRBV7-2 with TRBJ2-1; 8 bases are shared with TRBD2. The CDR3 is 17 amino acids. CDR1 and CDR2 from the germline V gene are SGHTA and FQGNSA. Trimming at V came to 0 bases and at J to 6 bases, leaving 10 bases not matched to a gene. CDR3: CASSLALSREAANEQFF. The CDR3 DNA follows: TGTGCCAGCAGCTTAGCGTTGTCGCGGGAGGCCGCCAATGAGCAGTTCTTC.

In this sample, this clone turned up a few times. CDR3: CASSSTGFGATIYF. The CDR3 coding sequence is TGTGCCAGCAGCTCGACAGGGTTTGGGGCCACCATATATTTT. The chain is built from TRBV5-6 and TRBJ1-3, with 7 positions matching TRBD1. The CDR3 consists of 14 residues. Germline lookup yields CDR1 SGHDT and CDR2 YYEEEE. Trimming removed 3 bases from V and 9 bases from J; junction bases left unmatched: 9.

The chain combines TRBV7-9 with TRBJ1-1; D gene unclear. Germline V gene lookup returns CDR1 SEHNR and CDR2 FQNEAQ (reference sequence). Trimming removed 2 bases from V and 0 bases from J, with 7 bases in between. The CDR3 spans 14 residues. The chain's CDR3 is CASSLTAMNTEAFF. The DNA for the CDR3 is TGTGCCAGCAGCTTAACAGCCATGAACACTGAAGCTTTCTTT.

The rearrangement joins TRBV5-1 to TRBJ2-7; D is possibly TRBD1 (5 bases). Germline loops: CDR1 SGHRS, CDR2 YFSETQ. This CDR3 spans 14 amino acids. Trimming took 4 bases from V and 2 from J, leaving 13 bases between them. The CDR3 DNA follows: TGCGCCAGCAGCGCCAAAGGACAAACCTACGAGCAGTACTTC. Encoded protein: CASSAKGQTYEQYF.

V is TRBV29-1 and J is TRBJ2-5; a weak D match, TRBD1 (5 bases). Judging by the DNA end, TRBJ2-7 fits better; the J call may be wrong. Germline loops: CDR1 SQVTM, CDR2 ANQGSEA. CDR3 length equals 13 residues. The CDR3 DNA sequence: TGCAGCGTTGAAGGCAGGGCGAGGAACGAGCAGTACTTC. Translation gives CSVEGRARNEQYF.

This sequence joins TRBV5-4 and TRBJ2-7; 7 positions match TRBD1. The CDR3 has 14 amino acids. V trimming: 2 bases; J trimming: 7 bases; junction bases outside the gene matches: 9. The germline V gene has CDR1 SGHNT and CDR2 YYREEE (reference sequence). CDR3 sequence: CASSLQGKIGEQYF. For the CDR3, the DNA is TGTGCCAGCAGCTTACAGGGGAAGATTGGTGAGCAGTACTTC. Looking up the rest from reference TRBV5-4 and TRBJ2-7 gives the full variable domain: ETGVTQSPTHLIKTRGQQVTLRCSSQSGHNTVSWYQQALGQGPQFIFQYYREEENGRGNFPPRFSGLQFPNYSSELNVNALELDDSALYLCASSLQGKIGEQYFGPGTRLTVT.

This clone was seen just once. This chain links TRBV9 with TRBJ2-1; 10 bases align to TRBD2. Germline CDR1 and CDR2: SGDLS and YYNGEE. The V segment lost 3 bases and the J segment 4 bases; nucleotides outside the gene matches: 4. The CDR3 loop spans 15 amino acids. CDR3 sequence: CASSEAGGEYNEQFF. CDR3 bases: TGTGCCAGCAGCGAAGCGGGAGGGGAGTACAATGAGCAGTTCTTC.

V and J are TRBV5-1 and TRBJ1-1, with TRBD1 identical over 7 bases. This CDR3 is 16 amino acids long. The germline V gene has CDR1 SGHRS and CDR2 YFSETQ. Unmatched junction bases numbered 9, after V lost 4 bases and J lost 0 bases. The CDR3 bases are TGCGCCAGCAGCGCCCGCCGGGACAGACTGAACACTGAAGCTTTCTTT. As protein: CASSARRDRLNTEAFF. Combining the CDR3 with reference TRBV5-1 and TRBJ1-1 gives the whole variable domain KAGVTQTPRYLIKTRGQQVTLSCSPISGHRSVSWYQQTPGQGLQFLFEYFSETQRNKGNFPGRFSGRQFSNSRSEMNVSTLELGDSALYLCASSARRDRLNTEAFFGQGTRLTVV.

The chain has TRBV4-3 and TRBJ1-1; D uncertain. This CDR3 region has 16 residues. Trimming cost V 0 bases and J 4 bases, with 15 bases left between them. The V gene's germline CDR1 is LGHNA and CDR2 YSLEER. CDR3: CASSQEAGSLPTEAFF. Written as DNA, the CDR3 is TGCGCCAGCAGCCAAGAAGCGGGCAGTCTCCCCACTGAAGCTTTCTTT.

CDR3 residues: CASSPAGLAYEQYF. The CDR3 bases are TGCGCCAGCAGCCCGGCGGGACTAGCGTACGAGCAGTACTTC. V usage is TRBV4-3 and J usage is TRBJ2-7, with 10 bases identical to TRBD2. J lost 4 bases, V lost 4 bases, and 4 bases had no gene match. The CDR3 is made up of 14 amino acids. CDR1 is LGHNA and CDR2 is YSLEER in the germline V gene.

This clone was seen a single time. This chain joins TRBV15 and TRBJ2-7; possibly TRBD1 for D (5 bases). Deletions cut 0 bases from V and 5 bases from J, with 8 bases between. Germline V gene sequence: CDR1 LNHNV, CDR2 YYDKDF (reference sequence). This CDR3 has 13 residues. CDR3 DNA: TGTGCCACCAGCAGAGATAAGGGGCACGAGCAGTACTTC. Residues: CATSRDKGHEQYF. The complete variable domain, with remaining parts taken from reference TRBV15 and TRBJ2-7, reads DAMVIQNPRYQVTQFGKPVTLSCSQTLNHNVMYWYQQKSSQAPKLLFHYYDKDFNNEADTPDNFQSRRPNTSFCFLDIRSPGLGDTAMYLCATSRDKGHEQYFGPGTRLTVT.

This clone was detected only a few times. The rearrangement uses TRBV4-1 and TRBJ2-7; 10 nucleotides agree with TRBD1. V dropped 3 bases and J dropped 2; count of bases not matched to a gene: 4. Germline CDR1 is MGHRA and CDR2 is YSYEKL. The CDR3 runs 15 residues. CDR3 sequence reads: CASSQRQGAAYEQYF. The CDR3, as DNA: TGCGCCAGCAGCCAGCGACAGGGGGCTGCCTACGAGCAGTACTTC.